These 9 T cell receptor beta chains were all obtained from the same sample, sequenced in a study of post-analysis software for immune sequencing data. Built from TCR beta cDNA, the libraries had unique molecular identifiers in them. TCRdb fed the PCR reads into MiXCR, producing one record per CDR3 protein. The top ten clones hold around an eighth of a sample with approximately 400,000 distinct CDR3 sequences, less than 35% of them seen once. No antigen is known for these receptors. Findings and limits, study-wide: When patients were compared with controls, 4 or 5 TRBV segments were more frequent, TRBV5-6, TRBV5-1 and TRBV20-1 among them.

Specimen: blood. The receptors were gathered from a girl aged 5 to 17 with multiple sclerosis.

This clonotype has ten or more counts. The rearrangement uses TRBV29-1 and TRBJ2-1, with TRBD2 matching 14 bases. The junction had 4 bases not matched to a gene; V was cut back by 1 base and J by 8 bases. The germline V gene has CDR1 SQVTM and CDR2 ANQGSEA. This CDR3 is 15 amino acids long. CDR3 sequence reads: CSVEGTSGGSDEQFF. In DNA form, the CDR3 reads TGCAGCGTTGAAGGGACTAGCGGGGGGTCGGATGAGCAGTTCTTC.

This rearrangement joins TRBV29-1 to TRBJ2-7, with D possibly matching TRBD2 (5 bases). Germline V gene sequence: CDR1 SQVTM, CDR2 ANQGSEA. The CDR3 runs to 13 residues. The V end lost 4 bases, the J end lost 3 bases, and 13 bases lay between the germline ends. The CDR3 coding sequence is TGCAGCGTTGCCCCGGATGGAGGCTACGAGCAGTACTTC. Its translation is CSVAPDGGYEQYF.

This clonotype was picked up a small number of times. The J gene is TRBJ2-7, the V gene TRBV18; perhaps TRBD1 as D (6 bases). V lost 0 bases, J lost 6 bases, and 12 bases lay in between. CDR1 and CDR2 (germline): KGHSH, LQKENI. This CDR3 has 14 amino acids. The DNA of the CDR3 is TGTGCCAGCTCACCACCGAATGGGGGCGGCGAGCAGTACTTC. It is translated as CASSPPNGGGEQYF.

V and J are TRBV12-3 or TRBV12-4 and TRBJ1-1; D remains ambiguous. The CDR3 has 14 amino acids. Trimming shortened V by 2 bases and J by 4 bases, and 11 bases separated the two germline ends. Written as DNA, the CDR3 is TGTGCCAGCAGTTTATCAGAATCAGTCACTGAAGCTTTCTTT. As protein: CASSLSESVTEAFF.

The chain combines TRBV27 with TRBJ2-2; D ambiguous. Germline V CDR1 and CDR2: MNHEY, SMNVEV (reference sequence). The V and J ends lost 3 bases and 1 base respectively, with 12 bases between them. The CDR3 has 16 amino acids. CDR3 nucleotides: TGTGCCAGCAGTTTTTATCGAGGCCTGAACACCGGGGAGCTGTTTTTT. Amino acid sequence: CASSFYRGLNTGELFF.

The rearrangement links TRBV18 to TRBJ2-3, with 8 bases fitting TRBD1. This CDR3 has 13 residues. Germline trimming cut 6 bases from V and 2 bases from J; bases unmatched to any gene: 1. Germline-derived CDR1 and CDR2 are KGHSH and LQKENI. This CDR3 is CASSTGDTDTQYF. CDR3 bases: TGTGCCAGCTCGACAGGGGACACAGATACGCAGTATTTT.

This clonotype was counted only a few times. The chain couples TRBV12-3 or TRBV12-4 to TRBJ2-1; tentative D call: TRBD1 (5 bases). The CDR3 totals 15 residues. V lost 6 bases to trimming and J lost 8 bases, with 20 bases between them. As DNA, the CDR3 is TGTGCCAGCAGCCGCCTCTCCGCGAAAGGGGATGAGCAGTTCTTC. Its translation is CASSRLSAKGDEQFF.

This clonotype was seen more than once but under ten times. This chain links TRBV7-2 with TRBJ2-7; D might be TRBD1 (6 bases). Trimming removed 1 base from V and 5 bases from J, with 12 bases in between. The V gene's germline CDR1 is SGHTA and CDR2 FQGNSA. This CDR3 has 14 residues. CDR3 region: CASSLEQGWNEQYF. Written as DNA, the CDR3 is TGTGCCAGCAGCTTAGAACAGGGTTGGAACGAGCAGTACTTC.

The V gene is TRBV29-1, the J gene TRBJ2-7; D perhaps matches TRBD2 (6 bases). CDR3 size: 13 residues. CDR1 and CDR2 from the germline V gene are SQVTM and ANQGSEA. V was clipped by 1 base and J by 6 bases, with 13 bases between them. This CDR3 is CSVEAPGRCEQYF. CDR3 coding DNA: TGCAGCGTTGAAGCCCCAGGGAGGTGCGAGCAGTACTTC.